The 16 T cell receptor beta chains below come from one sample, sequenced in a study of T cells in Graves' hyperthyroidism and ophthalmopathy. RNA transcripts gave rise to amplified TCR beta CDR3 regions. When the TCR CDR3 underwent first-round RT-PCR, the HTBI primer set was used. TCRdb itself ran the multiplex PCR reads through MiXCR, one entry per CDR3 protein. The table includes over 350,000 distinct CDR3 sequences, over 11% detected once. The material sequenced was blood. Every receptor here comes from a man aged 45-65 years with Graves' ophthalmopathy.

This clonotype was detected many times. This rearrangement joins TRBV2 to TRBJ2-1; possibly TRBD2 for D (5 bases). The V gene's germline CDR1 is SNHLY and CDR2 FYNNEI. The CDR3 length is 15 residues. V shed 3 bases and J shed 9 bases, with 18 bases lying between them. The CDR3 region is CASSETNSLLVEQFF. DNA of the CDR3: TGTGCCAGCAGTGAGACTAATAGTCTACTAGTTGAGCAGTTCTTC.

This clonotype showed up many times. The chain joins TRBV27 to TRBJ2-3, with D perhaps assigned TRBD1 or TRBD2 (5 bases each). The V gene lost 2 bases and the J gene lost 4 bases, with 13 bases spanning the gap. From germline, CDR1 is MNHEY and CDR2 SMNVEV (reference sequence). CDR3 length equals 15 residues. CDR3 DNA: TGTGCCAGCAGTTTAGTGGGGGTAGGGTCAGATACGCAGTATTTT. Its protein is CASSLVGVGSDTQYF.

This clonotype has just a few counts. The chain uses TRBV6-1 and TRBJ2-3; D is unclear. The germline V and J ends were trimmed by 6 bases and 2 bases, with 6 bases remaining between them. The germline CDR1 and CDR2 sequences are MNHNS and SASEGT. The CDR3 loop spans 12 amino acids. The CDR3 DNA reads TGTGCCAGCAGAGAAAACACAGATACGCAGTATTTT. Amino acid sequence: CASRENTDTQYF.

This clonotype occurred many times. V gene TRBV20-1 combines with J gene TRBJ2-7, with TRBD2 matching 7 bases. Trimming took 1 base from V and 3 from J; bases not matched to a gene: 6. This CDR3 is 14 amino acids long. Germline CDR1 is DFQATT and CDR2 is SNEGSKA (reference sequence). The CDR3 loop is CSARAPSGSYEQYF. CDR3 in DNA: TGCAGTGCTAGAGCTCCTAGCGGAAGCTACGAGCAGTACTTC.

This clonotype was picked up a small number of times. The chain is built from TRBV29-1 and TRBJ2-1; TRBD2 is a possible D gene (6 bases). Germline CDR1 is SQVTM and CDR2 is ANQGSEA. V was trimmed by 5 bases and J by 6 bases, leaving 11 bases between them. The CDR3 is 12 amino acids. CDR3 nucleotides: TGCAGCGTTTTCCGGGAGACCAATGAGCAGTTCTTC. Its translation: CSVFRETNEQFF.

This clonotype was seen repeatedly, ten times or more. This sequence joins TRBV30 and TRBJ2-3; D is perhaps TRBD2 (6 bases). The CDR3 covers 15 residues. Per the germline V gene, CDR1 is GTSNPN and CDR2 is SVGIG (reference sequence). V lost 3 bases and J 0 bases, leaving 13 bases between the germline ends. The CDR3: CAWRLYRESTDTQYF. The DNA for the CDR3 is TGTGCCTGGAGACTATACCGGGAGAGCACAGATACGCAGTATTTT.

CDR3 coding DNA: TGTGCCAGCGGCCAAGCGAACACCGGGGAGCTGTTTTTT. Protein sequence: CASGQANTGELFF. The chain uses TRBV7-3 and TRBJ2-2; no clear D. The CDR3 totals 13 residues. Between the trimmed V and J ends, which lost 8 bases and 0 bases, there was a span of 7 bases. Germline values: CDR1 SGHTA, CDR2 FQGTGA.

This clonotype was counted many times. J is TRBJ1-3 and V is TRBV2; the D gene is possibly TRBD1 (6 bases). V was clipped by 2 bases and J by 0 bases, with 11 bases between them. The germline gives CDR1 SNHLY, CDR2 FYNNEI. CDR3 length equals 16 residues. The CDR3 bases are TGTGCCAGCAGTGAACCCTGGACAGACTCTGGAAACACCATATATTTT. It codes for CASSEPWTDSGNTIYF.

This clonotype showed up many times. The gene calls are TRBV10-3 and TRBJ2-1, with a possible D match to TRBD2 (5 bases). The length of the CDR3 is 17 residues. Trimming removed 2 bases from V and 0 bases from J, with 14 bases in between. Germline-derived CDR1 and CDR2 are ENHRY and SYGVKD. The DNA of the CDR3 is TGTGCCATCAGTGAGATCGGCGGGCTGAGCTCCTACAATGAGCAGTTCTTC. It specifies CAISEIGGLSSYNEQFF.

Concerning this clonotype itself: One end of the junction is discordant with germline, which a read error may explain. This rearrangement joins TRBV6-5 to TRBJ1-1, with TRBD1 matching 8 bases. The germline CDR1 and CDR2 sequences are MNHEY and SVGAGI. The CDR3 extends over 16 amino acids. CDR3 sequence: CAGSHRTGLGKTEAFF. The DNA of the CDR3 is TGTGCCGGCAGTCACCGGACAGGGTTGGGGAAGACTGAAGCTTTCTTT.

The table lists this clonotype with a few counts. This chain links TRBV11-2 with TRBJ2-7; 8 nucleotides align to TRBD1. The germline V gene encodes CDR1 SGHAT and CDR2 FQNNGV. This CDR3 has 14 amino acids. V gave up 5 bases and J gave up 3 bases; unmatched junction bases: 6. CDR3 nucleotide sequence: TGTGCCAGCAGCATCGGACAGGGAGTCTACGAGCAGTACTTC. Its translation: CASSIGQGVYEQYF.

This clonotype was seen ten or more times. The V and J genes are TRBV28 and TRBJ2-7; D perhaps matches TRBD1 (6 bases). Germline V gene data show CDR1 as MDHEN and CDR2 as SYDVKM. CDR3 size: 14 residues. V was trimmed by 2 bases and J by 2 bases, leaving 10 bases between them. The CDR3 loop reads CASSLLWDTYEQYF. Here the CDR3 DNA reads TGTGCCAGCAGTTTACTCTGGGACACCTACGAGCAGTACTTC.

This clonotype was picked up many times. V gene TRBV2 combines with J gene TRBJ1-2; D possibly corresponds to TRBD1 (5 bases). The CDR3 sequence is 13 residues long. The germline gives CDR1 SNHLY, CDR2 FYNNEI. Trimming removed 6 bases at V and 1 base at J, with 9 bases between. CDR3 nucleotide sequence: TGTGCCAGCAGGAACAGGAATAACTATGGCTACACCTTC. Amino acid sequence: CASRNRNNYGYTF.

This clonotype turned up a few times. The chain is built from TRBV5-5 and TRBJ1-2, with 7 bases aligning to TRBD1. V was pared by 6 bases and J by 8 bases, with 13 bases of the junction left unmatched. The CDR3 consists of 14 residues. Germline V gene lookup returns CDR1 SGHKS and CDR2 YYEKEE (reference sequence). DNA for the CDR3: TGTGCCAGCACCCTACTAACAGGGGATGGGGGCTACACCTTC. Translation gives CASTLLTGDGGYTF.

This clonotype was detected many times. The chain employs TRBV20-1 and TRBJ2-7; 7 positions agree with TRBD1. Germline CDR1 reads DFQATT; CDR2 reads SNEGSKA (reference sequence). The CDR3 runs to 14 residues. The V segment lost 8 bases and the J segment 3 bases; nucleotides outside the gene matches: 13. This CDR3 reads CSTSKQGRRYEQYF. Written as DNA, the CDR3 is TGCAGTACCTCGAAACAGGGGCGACGCTACGAGCAGTACTTC.

Remarks on this clonotype: Possible read error: a much larger clone is one base away. Given the absence of the conserved phenylalanine or tryptophan at the CDR3 end, a read error is likely. The chain is built from TRBV11-2 and TRBJ2-7; D remains ambiguous. The germline gives CDR1 SGHAT, CDR2 FQNNGV. The CDR3 is 15 residues long. The V and J ends lost 5 bases and 0 bases respectively, with 14 bases between them. CDR3 nucleotides: TGTGCCAGCAGCCTTAATAGTGGATTCTCCTACGAGCAGTACCTC. Amino acids: CASSLNSGFSYEQYL.